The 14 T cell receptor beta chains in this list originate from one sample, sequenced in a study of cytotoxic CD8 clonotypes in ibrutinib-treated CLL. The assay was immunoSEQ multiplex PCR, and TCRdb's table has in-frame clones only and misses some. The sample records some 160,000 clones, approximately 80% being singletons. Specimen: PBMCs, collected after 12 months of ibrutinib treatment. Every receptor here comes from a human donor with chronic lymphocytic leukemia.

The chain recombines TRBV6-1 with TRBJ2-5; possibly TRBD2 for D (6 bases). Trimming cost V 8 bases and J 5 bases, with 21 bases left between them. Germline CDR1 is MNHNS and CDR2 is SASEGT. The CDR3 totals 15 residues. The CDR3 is CASVGGGVGDETQYF. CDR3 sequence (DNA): TGTGCCAGCGTGGGAGGCGGGGTTGGGGACGAGACCCAGTACTTC.

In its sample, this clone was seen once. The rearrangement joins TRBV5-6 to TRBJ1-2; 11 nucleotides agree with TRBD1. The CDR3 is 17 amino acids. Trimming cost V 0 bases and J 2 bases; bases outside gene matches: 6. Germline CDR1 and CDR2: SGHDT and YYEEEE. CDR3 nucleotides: TGTGCCAGCAGCTTGGTGGACAGGGGGCTCAGGAACTATGGCTACACCTTC. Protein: CASSLVDRGLRNYGYTF.

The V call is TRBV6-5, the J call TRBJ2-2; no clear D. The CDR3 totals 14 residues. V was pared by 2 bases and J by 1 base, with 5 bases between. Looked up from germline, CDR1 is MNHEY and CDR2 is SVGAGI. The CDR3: CASSYRQNTGELFF. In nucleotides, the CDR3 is TGTGCCAGCAGTTACCGGCAGAACACCGGGGAGCTGTTTTTT.

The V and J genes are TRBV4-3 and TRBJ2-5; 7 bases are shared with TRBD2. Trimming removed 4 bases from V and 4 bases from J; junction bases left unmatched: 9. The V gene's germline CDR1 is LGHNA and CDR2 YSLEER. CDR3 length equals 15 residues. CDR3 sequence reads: CASSLVAGGGETQYF. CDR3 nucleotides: TGCGCCAGCAGCCTAGTAGCGGGCGGCGGAGAGACCCAGTACTTC.

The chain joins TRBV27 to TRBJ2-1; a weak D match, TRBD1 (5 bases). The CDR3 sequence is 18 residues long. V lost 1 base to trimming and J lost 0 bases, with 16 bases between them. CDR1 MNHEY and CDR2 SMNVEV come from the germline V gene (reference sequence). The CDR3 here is CASSLFIGAAGSYNEQFF. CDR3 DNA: TGTGCCAGCAGTTTATTCATTGGGGCGGCAGGCTCCTACAATGAGCAGTTCTTC.

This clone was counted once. In DNA form, the CDR3 reads TGTGCCTGGAGAGTAGGGGGAACTAGCACAGATACGCAGTATTTT. Translation gives CAWRVGGTSTDTQYF. V gene TRBV30 combines with J gene TRBJ2-3, with D perhaps TRBD1 (6 bases). The length of the CDR3 is 15 residues. Germline V gene data show CDR1 as GTSNPN and CDR2 as SVGIG (reference sequence). V was trimmed by 3 bases and J by 0 bases, leaving 13 bases between them. Combining the CDR3 with reference TRBV30 and TRBJ2-3 gives the whole variable domain SQTIHQWPATLVQPVGSPLSLECTVEGTSNPNLYWYRQAAGRGLQLLFYSVGIGQISSEVPQNLSASRPQDRQFILSSKKLLLSDSGFYLCAWRVGGTSTDTQYFGPGTRLTVL.

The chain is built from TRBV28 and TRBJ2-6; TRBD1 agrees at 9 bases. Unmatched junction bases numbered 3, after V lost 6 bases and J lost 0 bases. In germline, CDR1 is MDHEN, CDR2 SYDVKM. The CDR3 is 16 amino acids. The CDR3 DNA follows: TGTGCCAGCAGGGGGACAGGGCGCTCTGGGGCCAACGTCCTGACTTTC. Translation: CASRGTGRSGANVLTF.

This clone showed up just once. DNA of the CDR3: TGTGCCAGCTCACCACAAAAGACAGGGGTCACTGAAGCTTTCTTT. It codes for CASSPQKTGVTEAFF. The chain recombines TRBV18 with TRBJ1-1; 8 nucleotides agree with TRBD1. V dropped 1 base and J dropped 4; count of bases not matched to a gene: 5. Germline CDR1 and CDR2: KGHSH and LQKENI. The CDR3 loop spans 15 amino acids.

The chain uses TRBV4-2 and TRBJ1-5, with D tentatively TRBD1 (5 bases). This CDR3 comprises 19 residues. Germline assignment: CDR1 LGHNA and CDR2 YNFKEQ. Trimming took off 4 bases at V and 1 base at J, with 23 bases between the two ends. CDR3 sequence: CASSRIKVGAAGSNQPQHF. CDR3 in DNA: TGTGCCAGCAGCCGGATAAAAGTAGGGGCCGCGGGGAGCAATCAGCCCCAGCATTTT.

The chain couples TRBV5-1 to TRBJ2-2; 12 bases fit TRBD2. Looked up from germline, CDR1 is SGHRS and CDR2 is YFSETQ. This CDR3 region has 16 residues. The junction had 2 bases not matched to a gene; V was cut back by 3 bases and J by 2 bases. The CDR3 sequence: CASSSSGRANTGELFF. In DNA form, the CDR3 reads TGCGCCAGCAGCTCTAGCGGGAGGGCCAACACCGGGGAGCTGTTTTTT.

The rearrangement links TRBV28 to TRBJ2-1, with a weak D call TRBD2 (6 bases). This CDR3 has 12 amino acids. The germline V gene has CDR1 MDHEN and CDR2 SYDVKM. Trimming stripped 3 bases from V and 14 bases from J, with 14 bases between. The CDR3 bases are TGTGCCAGCAGTTTTCCCGCGGGGAGCAAGTTCTTC. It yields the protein CASSFPAGSKFF.

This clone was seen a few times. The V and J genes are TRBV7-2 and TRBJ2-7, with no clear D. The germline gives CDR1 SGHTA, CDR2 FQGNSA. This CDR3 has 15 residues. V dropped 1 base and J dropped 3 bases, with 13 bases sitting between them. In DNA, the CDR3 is TGTGCCAGCAGCTTAGGTGGGTCAGCTCTCTACGAGCAGTACTTC. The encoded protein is CASSLGGSALYEQYF. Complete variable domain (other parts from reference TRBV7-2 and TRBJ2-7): GAGVSQSPSNKVTEKGKDVELRCDPISGHTALYWYRQSLGQGLEFLIYFQGNSAPDKSGLPSDRFSAERTGGSVSTLTIQRTQQEDSAVYLCASSLGGSALYEQYFGPGTRLTVT.

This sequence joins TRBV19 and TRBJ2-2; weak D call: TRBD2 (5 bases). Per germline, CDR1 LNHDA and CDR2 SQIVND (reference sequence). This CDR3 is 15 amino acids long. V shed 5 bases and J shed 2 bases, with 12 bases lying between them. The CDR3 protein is CASSSGRENTGELFF. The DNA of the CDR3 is TGTGCCAGTAGTTCCGGACGGGAAAACACCGGGGAGCTGTTTTTT.

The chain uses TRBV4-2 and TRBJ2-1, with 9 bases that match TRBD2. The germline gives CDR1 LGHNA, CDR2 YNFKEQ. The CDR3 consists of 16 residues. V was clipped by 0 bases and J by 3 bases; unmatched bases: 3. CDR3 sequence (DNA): TGTGCCAGCAGCCAAGATCCTAGCGGGATCTACAATGAGCAGTTCTTC. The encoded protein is CASSQDPSGIYNEQFF.